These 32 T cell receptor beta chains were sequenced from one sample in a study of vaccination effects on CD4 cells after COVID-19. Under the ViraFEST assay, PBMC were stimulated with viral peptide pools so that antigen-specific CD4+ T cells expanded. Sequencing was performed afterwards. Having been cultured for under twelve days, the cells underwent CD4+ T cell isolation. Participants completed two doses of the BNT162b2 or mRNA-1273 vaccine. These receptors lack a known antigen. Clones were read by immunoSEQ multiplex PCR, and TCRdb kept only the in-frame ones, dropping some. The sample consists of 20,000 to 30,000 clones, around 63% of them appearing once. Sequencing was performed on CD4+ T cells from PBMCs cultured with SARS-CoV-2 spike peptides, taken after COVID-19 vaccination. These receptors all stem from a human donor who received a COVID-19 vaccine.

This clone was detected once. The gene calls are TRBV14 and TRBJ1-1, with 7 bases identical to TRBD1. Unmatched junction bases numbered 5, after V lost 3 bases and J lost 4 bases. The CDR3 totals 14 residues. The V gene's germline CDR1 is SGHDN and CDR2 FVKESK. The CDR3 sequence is CASSHSGTATEAFF. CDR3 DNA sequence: TGTGCCAGCAGCCACTCCGGGACAGCCACTGAAGCTTTCTTT.

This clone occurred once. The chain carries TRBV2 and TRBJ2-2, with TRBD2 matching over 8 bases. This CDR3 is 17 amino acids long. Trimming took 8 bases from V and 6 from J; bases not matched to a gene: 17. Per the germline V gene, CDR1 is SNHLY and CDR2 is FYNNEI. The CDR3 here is CASLVSPGLDYAGELFF. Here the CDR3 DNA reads TGTGCCAGCTTAGTCTCCCCGGGACTAGATTACGCCGGGGAGCTGTTTTTT.

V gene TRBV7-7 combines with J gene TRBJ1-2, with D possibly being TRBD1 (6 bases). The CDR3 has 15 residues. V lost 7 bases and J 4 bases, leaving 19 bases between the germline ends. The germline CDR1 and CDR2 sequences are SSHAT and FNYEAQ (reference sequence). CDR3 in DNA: TGTGCCAGCACCCCCTTAGTGGGGGGCGGCTATGGCTACACCTTC. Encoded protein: CASTPLVGGGYGYTF. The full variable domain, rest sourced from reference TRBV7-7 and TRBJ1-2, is GAGVSQSPRYKVTKRGQDVTLRCDPISSHATLYWYQQALGQGPEFLTYFNYEAQPDKSGLPSDRFSAERPEGSISTLTIQRTEQRDSAMYRCASTPLVGGGYGYTFGSGTRLTVV.

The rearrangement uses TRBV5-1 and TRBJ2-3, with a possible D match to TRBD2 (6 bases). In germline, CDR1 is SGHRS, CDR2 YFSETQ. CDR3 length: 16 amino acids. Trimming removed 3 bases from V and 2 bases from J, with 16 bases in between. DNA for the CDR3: TGCGCCAGCAGCTACTCCCCGGGACTGAACACAGATACGCAGTATTTT. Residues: CASSYSPGLNTDTQYF.

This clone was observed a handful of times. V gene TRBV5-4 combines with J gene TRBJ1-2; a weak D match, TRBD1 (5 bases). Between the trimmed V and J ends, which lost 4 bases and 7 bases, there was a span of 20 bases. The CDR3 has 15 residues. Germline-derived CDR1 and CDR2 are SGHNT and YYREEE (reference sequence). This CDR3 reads CASSLGQGVIPGYTF. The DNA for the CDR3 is TGTGCCAGCAGCCTAGGCCAGGGAGTCATACCTGGCTACACCTTC. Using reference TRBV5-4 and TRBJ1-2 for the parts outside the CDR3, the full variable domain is ETGVTQSPTHLIKTRGQQVTLRCSSQSGHNTVSWYQQALGQGPQFIFQYYREEENGRGNFPPRFSGLQFPNYSSELNVNALELDDSALYLCASSLGQGVIPGYTFGSGTRLTVV.

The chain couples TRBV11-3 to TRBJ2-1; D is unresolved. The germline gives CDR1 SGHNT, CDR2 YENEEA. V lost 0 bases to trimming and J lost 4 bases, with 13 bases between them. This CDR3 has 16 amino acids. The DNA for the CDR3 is TGTGCCAGCAGCTTAGAGCGCACATCAAAGTACAATGAGCAGTTCTTC. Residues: CASSLERTSKYNEQFF.

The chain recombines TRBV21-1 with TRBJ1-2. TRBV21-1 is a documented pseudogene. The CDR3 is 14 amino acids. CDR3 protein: CAIPTREGCYGYTF. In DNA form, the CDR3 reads TGTGCCATCCCGACAAGGGAAGGGTGCTATGGCTACACCTTC.

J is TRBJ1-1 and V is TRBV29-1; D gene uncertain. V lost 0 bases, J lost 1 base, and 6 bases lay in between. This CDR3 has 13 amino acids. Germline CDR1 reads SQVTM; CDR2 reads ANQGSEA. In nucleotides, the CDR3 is TGCAGCGTTGAAGAAAACAGGAACACTGAAGCTTTCTTT. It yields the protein CSVEENRNTEAFF.

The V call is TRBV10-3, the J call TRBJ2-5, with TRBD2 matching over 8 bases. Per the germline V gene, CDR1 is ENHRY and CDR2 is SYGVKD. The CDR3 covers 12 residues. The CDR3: CAIGRDQETQYF. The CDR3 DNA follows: TGTGCAATCGGGAGGGATCAAGAGACCCAGTACTTC.

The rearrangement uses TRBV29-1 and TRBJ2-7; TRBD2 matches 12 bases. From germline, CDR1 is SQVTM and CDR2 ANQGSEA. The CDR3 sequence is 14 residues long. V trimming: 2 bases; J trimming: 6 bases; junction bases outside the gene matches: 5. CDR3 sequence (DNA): TGCAGCGTTGAACCACTAGCGGGGGGTATCGAGCAGTACTTC. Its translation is CSVEPLAGGIEQYF.

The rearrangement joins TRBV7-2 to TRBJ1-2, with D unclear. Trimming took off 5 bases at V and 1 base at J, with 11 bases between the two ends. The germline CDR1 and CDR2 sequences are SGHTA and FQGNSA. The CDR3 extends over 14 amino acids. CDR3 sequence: CASSLQQDNYGYTF. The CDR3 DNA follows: TGTGCCAGCAGCCTACAGCAGGATAACTATGGCTACACCTTC. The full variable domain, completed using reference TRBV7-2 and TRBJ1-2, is GAGVSQSPSNKVTEKGKDVELRCDPISGHTALYWYRQSLGQGLEFLIYFQGNSAPDKSGLPSDRFSAERTGGSVSTLTIQRTQQEDSAVYLCASSLQQDNYGYTFGSGTRLTVV.

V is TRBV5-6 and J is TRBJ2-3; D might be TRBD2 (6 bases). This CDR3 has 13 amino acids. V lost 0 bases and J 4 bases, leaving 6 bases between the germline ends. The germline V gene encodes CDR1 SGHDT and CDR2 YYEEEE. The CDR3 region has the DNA TGTGCCAGCAGCTTGGGGGGGGCAGATACGCAGTATTTT. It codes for CASSLGGADTQYF.

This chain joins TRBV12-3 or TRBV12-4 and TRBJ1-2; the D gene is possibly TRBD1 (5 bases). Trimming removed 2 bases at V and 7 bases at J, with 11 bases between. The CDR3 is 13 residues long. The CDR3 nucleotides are TGTGCCAGCAGTTTAAGAGGGGCGACTGGCTACACCTTC. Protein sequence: CASSLRGATGYTF.

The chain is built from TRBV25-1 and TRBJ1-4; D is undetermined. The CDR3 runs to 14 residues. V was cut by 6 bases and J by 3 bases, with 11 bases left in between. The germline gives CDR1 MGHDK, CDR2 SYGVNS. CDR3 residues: CASRESGSNEKLFF. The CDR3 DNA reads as TGTGCCAGCAGGGAGAGTGGCTCTAATGAAAAACTGTTTTTT.

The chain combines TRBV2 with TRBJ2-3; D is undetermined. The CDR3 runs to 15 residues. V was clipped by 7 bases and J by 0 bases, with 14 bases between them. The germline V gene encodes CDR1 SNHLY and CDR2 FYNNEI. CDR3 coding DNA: TGTGCCAGCACGGACCTATCTGCTAGCACAGATACGCAGTATTTT. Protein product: CASTDLSASTDTQYF. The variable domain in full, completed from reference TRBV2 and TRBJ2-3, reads EPEVTQTPSHQVTQMGQEVILRCVPISNHLYFYWYRQILGQKVEFLVSFYNNEISEKSEIFDDQFSVERPDGSNFTLKIRSTKLEDSAMYFCASTDLSASTDTQYFGPGTRLTVL.

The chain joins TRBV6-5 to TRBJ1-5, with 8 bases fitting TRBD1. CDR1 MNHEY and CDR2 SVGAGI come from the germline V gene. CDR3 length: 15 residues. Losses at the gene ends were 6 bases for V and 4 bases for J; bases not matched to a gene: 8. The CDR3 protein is CASSHRDRSNQPQHF. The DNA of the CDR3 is TGTGCCAGCAGCCACCGGGACAGGTCGAATCAGCCCCAGCATTTT.

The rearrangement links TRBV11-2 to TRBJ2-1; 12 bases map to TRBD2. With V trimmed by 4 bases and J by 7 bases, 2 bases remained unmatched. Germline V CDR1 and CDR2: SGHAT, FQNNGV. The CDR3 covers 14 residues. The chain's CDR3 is CASSSLAGGNEQFF. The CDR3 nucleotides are TGTGCCAGCAGCTCTCTAGCGGGAGGGAATGAGCAGTTCTTC.

CDR3 amino acids: CASSRTMTDNYGYTF. The CDR3 DNA reads as TGTGCCAGCAGCCGGACCATGACAGACAACTATGGCTACACCTTC. This chain links TRBV3-1 (or the pseudogene TRBV3-2) with TRBJ1-2, with D perhaps TRBD1 (5 bases). The CDR3 loop spans 15 amino acids. The germline gives CDR1 LGHDT, CDR2 YNNKEL (reference sequence). Between the trimmed V and J ends, which lost 4 bases and 2 bases, there was a span of 14 bases.

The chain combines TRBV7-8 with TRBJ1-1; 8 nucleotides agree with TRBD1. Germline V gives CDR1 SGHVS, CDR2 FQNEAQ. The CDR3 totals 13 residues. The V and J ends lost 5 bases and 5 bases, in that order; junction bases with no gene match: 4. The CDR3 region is CASSPRGRTEAFF. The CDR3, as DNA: TGTGCCAGCAGCCCCAGGGGGCGAACTGAAGCTTTCTTT. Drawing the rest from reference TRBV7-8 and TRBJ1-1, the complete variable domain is GAGVSQSPRYKVAKRGQDVALRCDPISGHVSLFWYQQALGQGPEFLTYFQNEAQLDKSGLPSDRFFAERPEGSVSTLKIQRTQQEDSAVYLCASSPRGRTEAFFGQGTRLTVV.

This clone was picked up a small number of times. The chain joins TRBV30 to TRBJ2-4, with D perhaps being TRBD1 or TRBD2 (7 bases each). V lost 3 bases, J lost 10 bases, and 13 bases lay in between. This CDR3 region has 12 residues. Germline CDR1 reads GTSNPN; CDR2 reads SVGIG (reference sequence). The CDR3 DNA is TGTGCCTGGAGCGGGGGGACAGCTATTCAGTACTTC. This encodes CAWSGGTAIQYF. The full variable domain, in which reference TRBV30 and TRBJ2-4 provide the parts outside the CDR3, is SQTIHQWPATLVQPVGSPLSLECTVEGTSNPNLYWYRQAAGRGLQLLFYSVGIGQISSEVPQNLSASRPQDRQFILSSKKLLLSDSGFYLCAWSGGTAIQYFGAGTRLSVL.

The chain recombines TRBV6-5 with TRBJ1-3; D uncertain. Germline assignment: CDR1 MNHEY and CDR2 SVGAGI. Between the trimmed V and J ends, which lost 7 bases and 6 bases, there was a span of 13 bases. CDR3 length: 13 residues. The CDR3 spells CASTHGRENTIYF. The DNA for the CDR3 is TGTGCCAGCACTCATGGACGGGAAAACACCATATATTTT.

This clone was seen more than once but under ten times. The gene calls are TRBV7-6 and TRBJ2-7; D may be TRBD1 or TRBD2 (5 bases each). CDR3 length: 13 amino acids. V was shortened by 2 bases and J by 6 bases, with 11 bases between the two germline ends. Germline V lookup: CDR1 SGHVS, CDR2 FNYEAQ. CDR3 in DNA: TGTGCCAGCAGCTTAATGAGGGGCGGCGAGCAGTACTTC. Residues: CASSLMRGGEQYF.

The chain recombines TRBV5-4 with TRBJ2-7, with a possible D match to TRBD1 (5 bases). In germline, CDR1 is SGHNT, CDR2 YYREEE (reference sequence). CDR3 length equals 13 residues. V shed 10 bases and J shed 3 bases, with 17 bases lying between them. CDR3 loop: CAGTDRPDYEQYF. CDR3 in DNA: TGTGCCGGCACCGACAGACCTGACTACGAGCAGTACTTC. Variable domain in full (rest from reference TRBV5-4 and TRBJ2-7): ETGVTQSPTHLIKTRGQQVTLRCSSQSGHNTVSWYQQALGQGPQFIFQYYREEENGRGNFPPRFSGLQFPNYSSELNVNALELDDSALYLCAGTDRPDYEQYFGPGTRLTVT.

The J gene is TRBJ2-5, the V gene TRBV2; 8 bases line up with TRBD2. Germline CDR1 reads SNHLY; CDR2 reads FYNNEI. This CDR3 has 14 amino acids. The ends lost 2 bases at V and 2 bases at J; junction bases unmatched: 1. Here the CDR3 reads CASSESGGQETQYF. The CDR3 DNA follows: TGTGCCAGCAGTGAATCGGGAGGGCAAGAGACCCAGTACTTC.

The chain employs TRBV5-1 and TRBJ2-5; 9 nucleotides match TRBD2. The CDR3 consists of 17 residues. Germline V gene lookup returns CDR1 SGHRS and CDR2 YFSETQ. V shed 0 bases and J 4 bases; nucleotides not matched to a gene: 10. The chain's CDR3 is CASSLASGDLLGETQYF. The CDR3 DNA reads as TGCGCCAGCAGCTTGGCTAGCGGGGATCTCTTGGGAGAGACCCAGTACTTC.

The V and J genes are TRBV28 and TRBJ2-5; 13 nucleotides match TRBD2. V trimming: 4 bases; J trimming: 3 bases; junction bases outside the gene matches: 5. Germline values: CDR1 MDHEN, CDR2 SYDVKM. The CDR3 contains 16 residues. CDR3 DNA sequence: TGTGCCAGCAGTTCTCCGACTAGCGGGAGGAAAGAGACCCAGTACTTC. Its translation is CASSSPTSGRKETQYF.

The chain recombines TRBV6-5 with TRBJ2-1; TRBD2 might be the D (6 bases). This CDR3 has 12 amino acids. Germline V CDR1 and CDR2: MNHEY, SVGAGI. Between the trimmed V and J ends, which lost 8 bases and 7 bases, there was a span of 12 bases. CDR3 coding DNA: TGTGCCAGCTTTAGCGCGGGAAATGAGCAGTTCTTC. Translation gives CASFSAGNEQFF.

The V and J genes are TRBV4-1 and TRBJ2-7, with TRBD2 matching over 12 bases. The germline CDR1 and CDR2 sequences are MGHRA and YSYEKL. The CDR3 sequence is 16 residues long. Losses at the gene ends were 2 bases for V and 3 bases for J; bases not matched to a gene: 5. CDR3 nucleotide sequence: TGCGCCAGCAGCCAAAGACTAGCGGGAGTCGACTACGAGCAGTACTTC. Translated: CASSQRLAGVDYEQYF.

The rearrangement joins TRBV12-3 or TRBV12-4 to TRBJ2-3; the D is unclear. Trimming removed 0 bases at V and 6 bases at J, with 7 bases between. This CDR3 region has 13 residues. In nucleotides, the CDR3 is TGTGCCAGCAGTTTAGCTTGGCAGGATACGCAGTATTTT. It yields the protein CASSLAWQDTQYF.

The CDR3 sequence: CASSSERGGTYEQFF. The CDR3, as DNA: TGTGCCAGCAGTTCTGAGCGGGGGGGCACCTATGAGCAGTTCTTC. The gene calls are TRBV27 and TRBJ2-1; 10 bases align to TRBD2. With 4 bases clipped from V and 8 bases from J, the junction kept 8 bases outside the gene matches. The V gene's germline CDR1 is MNHEY and CDR2 SMNVEV (reference sequence). The CDR3 runs 15 residues.

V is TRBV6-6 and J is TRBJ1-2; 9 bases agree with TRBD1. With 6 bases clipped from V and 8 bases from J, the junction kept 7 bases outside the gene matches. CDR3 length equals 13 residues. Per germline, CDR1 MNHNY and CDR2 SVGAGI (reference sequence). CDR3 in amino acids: CASSPGQGRGYTF. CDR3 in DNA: TGTGCCAGCAGCCCGGGACAGGGTAGGGGCTACACCTTC.

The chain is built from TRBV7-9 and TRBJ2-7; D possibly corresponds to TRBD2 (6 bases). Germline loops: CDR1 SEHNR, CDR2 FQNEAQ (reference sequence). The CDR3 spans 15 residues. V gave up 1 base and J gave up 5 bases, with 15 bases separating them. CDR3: CASSLVGGSWDEQYF. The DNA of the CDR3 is TGTGCCAGCAGCTTAGTAGGAGGGAGCTGGGACGAGCAGTACTTC.